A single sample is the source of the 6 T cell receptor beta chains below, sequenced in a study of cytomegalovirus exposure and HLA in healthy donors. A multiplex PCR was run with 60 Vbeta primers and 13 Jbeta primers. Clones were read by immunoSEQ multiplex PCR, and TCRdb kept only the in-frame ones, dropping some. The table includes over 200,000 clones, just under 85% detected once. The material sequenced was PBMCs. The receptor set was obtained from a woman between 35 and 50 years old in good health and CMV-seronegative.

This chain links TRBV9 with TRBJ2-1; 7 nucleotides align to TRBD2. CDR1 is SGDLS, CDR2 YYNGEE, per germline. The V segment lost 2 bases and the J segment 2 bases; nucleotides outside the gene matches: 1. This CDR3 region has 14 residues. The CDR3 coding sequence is TGTGCCAGCAGCGTGCGGGGGACCTACAATGAGCAGTTCTTC. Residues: CASSVRGTYNEQFF.

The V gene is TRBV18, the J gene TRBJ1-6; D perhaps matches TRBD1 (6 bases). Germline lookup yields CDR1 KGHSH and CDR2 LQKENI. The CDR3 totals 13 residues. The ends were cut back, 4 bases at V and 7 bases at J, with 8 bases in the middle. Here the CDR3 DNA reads TGTGCCAGCTCACTGGACAGCAATTCACCCCTCCACTTT. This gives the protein CASSLDSNSPLHF.

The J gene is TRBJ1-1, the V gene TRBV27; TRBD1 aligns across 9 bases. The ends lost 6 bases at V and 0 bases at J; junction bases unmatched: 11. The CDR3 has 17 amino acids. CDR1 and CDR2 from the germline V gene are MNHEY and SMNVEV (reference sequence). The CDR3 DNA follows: TGTGCCAGCAGCCCGATCCTCGGGACAGGGATGAACACTGAAGCTTTCTTT. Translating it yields CASSPILGTGMNTEAFF.

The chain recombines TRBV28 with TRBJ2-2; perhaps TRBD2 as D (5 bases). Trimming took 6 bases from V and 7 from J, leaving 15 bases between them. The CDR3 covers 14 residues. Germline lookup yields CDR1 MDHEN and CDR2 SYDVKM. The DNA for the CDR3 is TGTGCCAGCAGGAAGACTACCCCAGGCGGGGAGCTGTTTTTT. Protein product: CASRKTTPGGELFF. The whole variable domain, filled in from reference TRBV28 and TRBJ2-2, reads DVKVTQSSRYLVKRTGEKVFLECVQDMDHENMFWYRQDPGLGLRLIYFSYDVKMKEKGDIPEGYSVSREKKERFSLILESASTNQTSMYLCASRKTTPGGELFFGEGSRLTVL.

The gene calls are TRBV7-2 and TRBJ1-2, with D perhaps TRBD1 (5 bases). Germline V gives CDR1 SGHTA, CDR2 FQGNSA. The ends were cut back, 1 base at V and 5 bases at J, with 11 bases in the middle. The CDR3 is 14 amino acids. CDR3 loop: CASSLGEGEYGYTF. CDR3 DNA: TGTGCCAGCAGCTTAGGGGAAGGGGAATATGGCTACACCTTC.

In DNA, the CDR3 is TGCGCCAGCAGCCGAACCTTGACAGGAAACTATGGCTACACCTTC. Translation gives CASSRTLTGNYGYTF. The chain carries TRBV4-1 and TRBJ1-2, with D possibly matching TRBD1 (6 bases). Germline-derived CDR1 and CDR2 are MGHRA and YSYEKL. CDR3 length: 15 amino acids. V lost 4 bases and J 2 bases, leaving 14 bases between the germline ends.